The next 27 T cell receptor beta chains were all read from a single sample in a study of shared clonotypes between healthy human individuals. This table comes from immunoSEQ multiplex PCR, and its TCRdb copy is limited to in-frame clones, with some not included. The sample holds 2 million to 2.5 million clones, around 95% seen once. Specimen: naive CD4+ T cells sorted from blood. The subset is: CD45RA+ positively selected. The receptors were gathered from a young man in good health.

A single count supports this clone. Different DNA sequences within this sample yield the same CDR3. The CDR3 nucleotides are TGTGCCTCCCGAGGGGGCAATCAGCCCCAGCATTTT. This sequence encodes CASRGGNQPQHF. The chain has TRBV6-6 and TRBJ1-5; TRBD1 is a possible D gene (5 bases). V gave up 11 bases and J gave up 2 bases, with 10 bases separating them. The CDR3 totals 12 residues. Germline V lookup: CDR1 MNHNY, CDR2 SVGAGI (reference sequence).

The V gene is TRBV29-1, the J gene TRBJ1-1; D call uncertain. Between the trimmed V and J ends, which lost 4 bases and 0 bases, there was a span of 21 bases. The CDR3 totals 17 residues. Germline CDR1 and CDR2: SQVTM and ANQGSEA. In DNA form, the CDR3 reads TGCAGCGTTGTGAGGACCAATGTTTCGAGAATGAACACTGAAGCTTTCTTT. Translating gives CSVVRTNVSRMNTEAFF.

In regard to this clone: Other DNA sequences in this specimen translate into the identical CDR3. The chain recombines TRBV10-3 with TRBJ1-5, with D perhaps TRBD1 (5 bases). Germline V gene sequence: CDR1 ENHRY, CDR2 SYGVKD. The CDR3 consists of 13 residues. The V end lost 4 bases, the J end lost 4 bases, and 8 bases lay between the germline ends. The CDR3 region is CAISAGGNQPQHF. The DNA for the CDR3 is TGTGCCATCAGTGCGGGGGGAAATCAGCCCCAGCATTTT.

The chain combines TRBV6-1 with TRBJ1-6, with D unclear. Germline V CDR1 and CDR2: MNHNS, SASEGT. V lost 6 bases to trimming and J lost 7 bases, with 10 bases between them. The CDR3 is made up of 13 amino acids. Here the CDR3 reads CASRTSSNSPLHF. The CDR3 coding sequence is TGTGCCAGCAGAACCTCGTCCAATTCACCCCTCCACTTT.

Here the CDR3 DNA reads TGTGCCATAGCTCCGGGGACAGGCAATGTCTACGAGCAGTACTTC. Its protein product is CAIAPGTGNVYEQYF. The rearrangement joins TRBV10-3 to TRBJ2-7; 8 bases map to TRBD1. Germline V gene data show CDR1 as ENHRY and CDR2 as SYGVKD. CDR3 length: 15 amino acids. Trimming took 9 bases from V and 3 from J; bases not matched to a gene: 13.

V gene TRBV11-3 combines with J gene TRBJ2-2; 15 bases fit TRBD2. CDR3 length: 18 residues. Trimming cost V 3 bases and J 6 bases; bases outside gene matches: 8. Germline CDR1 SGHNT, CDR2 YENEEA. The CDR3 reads CASSLGLAGGDWSGELFF. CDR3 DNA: TGTGCCAGCAGCTTGGGACTAGCGGGGGGAGACTGGTCCGGGGAGCTGTTTTTT.

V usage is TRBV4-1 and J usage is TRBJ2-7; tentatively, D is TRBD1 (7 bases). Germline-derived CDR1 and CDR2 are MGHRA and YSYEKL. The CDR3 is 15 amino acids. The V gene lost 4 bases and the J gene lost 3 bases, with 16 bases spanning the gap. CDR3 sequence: CASSLYRGGGYEQYF. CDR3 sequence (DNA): TGCGCCAGCAGCCTTTACAGGGGAGGAGGCTACGAGCAGTACTTC.

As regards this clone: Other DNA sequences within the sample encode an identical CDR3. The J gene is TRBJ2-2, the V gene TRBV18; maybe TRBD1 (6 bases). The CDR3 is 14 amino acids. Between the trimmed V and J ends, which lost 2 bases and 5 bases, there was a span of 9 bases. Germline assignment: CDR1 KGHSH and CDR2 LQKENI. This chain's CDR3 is CASSPTRGTGELFF. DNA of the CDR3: TGTGCCAGCTCACCAACTAGGGGGACCGGGGAGCTGTTTTTT.

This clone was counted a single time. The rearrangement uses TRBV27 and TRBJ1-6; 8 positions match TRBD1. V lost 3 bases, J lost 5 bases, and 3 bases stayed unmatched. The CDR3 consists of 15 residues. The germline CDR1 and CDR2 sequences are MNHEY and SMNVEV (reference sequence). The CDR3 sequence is CASSLQGAHNSPLHF. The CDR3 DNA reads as TGTGCCAGCAGTTTGCAGGGGGCCCATAATTCACCCCTCCACTTT.

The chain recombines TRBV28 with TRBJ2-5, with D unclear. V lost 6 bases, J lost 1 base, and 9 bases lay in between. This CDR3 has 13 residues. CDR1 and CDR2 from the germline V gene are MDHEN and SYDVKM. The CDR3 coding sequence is TGTGCCAGCAGCCGCTACCTCCAAGAGACCCAGTACTTC. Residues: CASSRYLQETQYF.

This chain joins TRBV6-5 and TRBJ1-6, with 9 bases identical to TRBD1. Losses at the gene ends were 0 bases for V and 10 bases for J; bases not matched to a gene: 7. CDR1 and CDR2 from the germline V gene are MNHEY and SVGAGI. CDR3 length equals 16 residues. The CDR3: CASSYSTGQGSSPLHF. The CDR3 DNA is TGTGCCAGCAGTTACTCTACGGGACAGGGTTCGTCACCCCTCCACTTT.

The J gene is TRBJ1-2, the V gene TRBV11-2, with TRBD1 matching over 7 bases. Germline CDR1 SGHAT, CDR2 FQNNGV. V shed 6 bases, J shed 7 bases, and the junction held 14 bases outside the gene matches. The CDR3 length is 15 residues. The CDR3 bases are TGTGCCAGCAGTTCGGTCCGCGACAGGGATCGTGGCTACACCTTC. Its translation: CASSSVRDRDRGYTF.

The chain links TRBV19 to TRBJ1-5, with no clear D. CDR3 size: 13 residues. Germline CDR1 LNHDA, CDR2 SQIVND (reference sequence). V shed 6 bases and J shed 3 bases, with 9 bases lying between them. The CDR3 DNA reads TGTGCCAGTAGCCACCCAAACAATCAGCCCCAGCATTTT. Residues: CASSHPNNQPQHF.

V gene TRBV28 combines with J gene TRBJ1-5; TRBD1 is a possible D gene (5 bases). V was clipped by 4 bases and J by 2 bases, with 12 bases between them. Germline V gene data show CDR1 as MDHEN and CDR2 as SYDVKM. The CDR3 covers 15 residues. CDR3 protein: CASSYGGTGNQPQHF. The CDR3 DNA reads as TGTGCCAGCAGTTATGGGGGGACGGGCAATCAGCCCCAGCATTTT.

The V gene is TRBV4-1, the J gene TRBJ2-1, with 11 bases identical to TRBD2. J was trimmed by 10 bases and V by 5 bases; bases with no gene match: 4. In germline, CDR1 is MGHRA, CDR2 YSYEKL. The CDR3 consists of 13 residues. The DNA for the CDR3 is TGCGCCAGCAGCGCTCGACTAGCGGGAGAGCAGTTCTTC. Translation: CASSARLAGEQFF.

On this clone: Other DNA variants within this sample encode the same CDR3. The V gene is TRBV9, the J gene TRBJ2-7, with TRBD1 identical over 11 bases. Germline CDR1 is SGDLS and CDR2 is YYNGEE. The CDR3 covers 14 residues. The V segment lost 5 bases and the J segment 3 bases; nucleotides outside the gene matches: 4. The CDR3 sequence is CASSTGTGGYEQYF. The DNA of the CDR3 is TGTGCCAGCAGTACCGGGACAGGGGGCTACGAGCAGTACTTC.

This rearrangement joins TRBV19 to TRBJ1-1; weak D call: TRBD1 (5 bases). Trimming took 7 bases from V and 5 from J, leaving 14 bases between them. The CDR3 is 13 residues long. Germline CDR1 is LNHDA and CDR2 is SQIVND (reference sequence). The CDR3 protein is CASNGWGETEAFF. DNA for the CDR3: TGTGCCAGTAATGGGTGGGGCGAGACTGAAGCTTTCTTT.

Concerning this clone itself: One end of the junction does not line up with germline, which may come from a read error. The CDR3 sequence: CARTLPLGLNTEAFF. CDR3 bases: TGTGCCAGAACCTTGCCCCTCGGACTTAACACTGAAGCTTTCTTT. This chain joins TRBV5-3 and TRBJ1-1, with D hard to call. TRBV5-3 is annotated as an ORF whose role is uncertain. The CDR3 loop spans 15 amino acids.

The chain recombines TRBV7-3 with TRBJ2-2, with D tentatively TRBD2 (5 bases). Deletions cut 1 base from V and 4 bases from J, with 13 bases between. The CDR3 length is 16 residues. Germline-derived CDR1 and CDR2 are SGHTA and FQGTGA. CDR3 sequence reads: CASSLMVASSTGELFF. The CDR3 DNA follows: TGTGCCAGCAGCTTAATGGTAGCGTCGAGCACCGGGGAGCTGTTTTTT.

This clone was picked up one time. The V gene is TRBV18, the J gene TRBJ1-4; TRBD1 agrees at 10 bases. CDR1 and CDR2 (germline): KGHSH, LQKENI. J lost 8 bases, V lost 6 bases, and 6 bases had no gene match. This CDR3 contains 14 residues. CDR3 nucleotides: TGTGCCAGCTCTTGGACAGGGGGAAAAGAAAAACTGTTTTTT. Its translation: CASSWTGGKEKLFF.

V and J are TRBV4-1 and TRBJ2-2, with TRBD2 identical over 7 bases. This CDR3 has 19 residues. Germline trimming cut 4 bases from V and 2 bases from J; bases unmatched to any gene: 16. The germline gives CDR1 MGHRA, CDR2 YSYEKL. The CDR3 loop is CASSPGFGGGGPNTGELFF. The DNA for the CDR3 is TGCGCCAGCAGCCCCGGCTTTGGGGGGGGAGGGCCAAACACCGGGGAGCTGTTTTTT.

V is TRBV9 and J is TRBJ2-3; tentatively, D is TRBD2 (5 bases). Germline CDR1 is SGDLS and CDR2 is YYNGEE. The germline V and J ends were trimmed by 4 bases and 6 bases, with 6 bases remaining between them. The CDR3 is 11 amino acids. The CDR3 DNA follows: TGTGCCAGCAGCCCGGGGGATACGCAGTATTTT. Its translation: CASSPGDTQYF.

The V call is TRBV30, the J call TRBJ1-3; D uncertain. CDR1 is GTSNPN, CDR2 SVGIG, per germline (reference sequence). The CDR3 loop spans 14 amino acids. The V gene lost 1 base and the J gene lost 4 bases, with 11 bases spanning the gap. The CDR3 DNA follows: TGTGCCTGGAGTGGGACCTCGAACGGAAACACCATATATTTT. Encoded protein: CAWSGTSNGNTIYF.

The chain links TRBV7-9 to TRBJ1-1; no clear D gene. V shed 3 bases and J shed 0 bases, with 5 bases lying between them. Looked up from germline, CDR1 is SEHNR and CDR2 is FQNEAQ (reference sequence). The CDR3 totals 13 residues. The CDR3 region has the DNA TGTGCCAGCAGCTTCCTAATGAACACTGAAGCTTTCTTT. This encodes CASSFLMNTEAFF.

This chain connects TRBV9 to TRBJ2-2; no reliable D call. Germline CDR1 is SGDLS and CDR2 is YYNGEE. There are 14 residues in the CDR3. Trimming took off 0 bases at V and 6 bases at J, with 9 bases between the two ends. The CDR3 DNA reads TGTGCCAGCAGCGTAGAAGTCCTCCCCGGGGAGCTGTTTTTT. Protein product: CASSVEVLPGELFF.

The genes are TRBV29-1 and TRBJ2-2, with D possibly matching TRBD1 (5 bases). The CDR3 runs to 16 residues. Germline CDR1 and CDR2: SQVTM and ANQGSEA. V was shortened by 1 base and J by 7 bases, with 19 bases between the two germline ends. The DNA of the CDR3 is TGCAGCGTTGAAGTGGGTGGCACAGGTATAGGCGGGGAGCTGTTTTTT. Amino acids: CSVEVGGTGIGGELFF.

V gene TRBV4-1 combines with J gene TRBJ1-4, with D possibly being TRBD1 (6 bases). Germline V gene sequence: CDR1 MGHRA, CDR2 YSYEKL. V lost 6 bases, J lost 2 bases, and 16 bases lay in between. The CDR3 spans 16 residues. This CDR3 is CASRDDRWGTNEKLFF. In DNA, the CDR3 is TGCGCCAGCAGGGATGACAGGTGGGGGACTAATGAAAAACTGTTTTTT.